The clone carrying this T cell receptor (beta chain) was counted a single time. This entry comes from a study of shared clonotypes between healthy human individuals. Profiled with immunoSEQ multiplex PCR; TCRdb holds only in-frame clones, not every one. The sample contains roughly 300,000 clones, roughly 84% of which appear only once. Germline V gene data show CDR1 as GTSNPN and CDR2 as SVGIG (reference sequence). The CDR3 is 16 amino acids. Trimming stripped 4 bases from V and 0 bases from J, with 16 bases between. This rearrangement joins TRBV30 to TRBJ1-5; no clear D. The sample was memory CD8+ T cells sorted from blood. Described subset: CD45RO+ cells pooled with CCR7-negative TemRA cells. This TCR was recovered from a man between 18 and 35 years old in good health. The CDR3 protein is CAWTTRGAYSNQPQHF. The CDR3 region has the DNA TGTGCCTGGACCACCCGTGGCGCTTATAGCAATCAGCCCCAGCATTTT.